This entry lists 13 T cell receptor beta chains sequenced from one sample in a study of radiotherapy plus CTLA-4 blockade in lung cancer. Sequencing was performed with immunoSEQ multiplex PCR; in TCRdb, only in-frame clones are kept and a portion is missing. The sample includes around 44,000 clones, approximately 86% seen only once; the top ten take around 17%. This specimen was peripheral blood, taken from a patient treated with radiotherapy plus ipilimumab. These receptors were taken from a human donor with non-small cell lung cancer that progressed on radiotherapy plus ipilimumab. Some clones in this sample may be carry-over from other donors' samples.

J is TRBJ2-1 and V is TRBV5-1, with a tentative D call TRBD2 (6 bases). The length of the CDR3 is 14 residues. Trimming took off 4 bases at V and 7 bases at J, with 15 bases between the two ends. Germline CDR1 reads SGHRS; CDR2 reads YFSETQ. The CDR3 protein is CASSTGSTRNEQFF. DNA of the CDR3: TGCGCCAGCAGCACGGGGTCGACTAGAAATGAGCAGTTCTTC.

The chain employs TRBV5-6 and TRBJ2-1, with TRBD2 identical over 8 bases. Per germline, CDR1 SGHDT and CDR2 YYEEEE. The CDR3 has 16 residues. V lost 4 bases, J lost 8 bases, and 14 bases stayed unmatched. The CDR3 bases are TGTGCCAGCAGCACCCTGGGTAGCGGGGTAGTAGATGAGCAGTTCTTC. It specifies CASSTLGSGVVDEQFF. Filled out from reference TRBV5-6 and TRBJ2-1, the complete variable domain reads DAGVTQSPTHLIKTRGQQVTLRCSPKSGHDTVSWYQQALGQGPQFIFQYYEEEERQRGNFPDRFSGHQFPNYSSELNVNALLLGDSALYLCASSTLGSGVVDEQFFGPGTRLTVL.

The genes are TRBV7-6 and TRBJ1-2; D perhaps matches TRBD1 (5 bases). V lost 5 bases and J lost 5, with 9 bases in between. The CDR3 is made up of 12 amino acids. Per germline, CDR1 SGHVS and CDR2 FNYEAQ. CDR3 loop: CASSPSGYGYTF. The CDR3 DNA sequence: TGTGCCAGCAGCCCCTCAGGGTATGGCTACACCTTC.

The chain recombines TRBV29-1 with TRBJ2-1; D is possibly TRBD1 (6 bases). Germline V CDR1 and CDR2: SQVTM, ANQGSEA. Trimming took 0 bases from V and 0 from J, leaving 12 bases between them. This CDR3 comprises 16 residues. The CDR3 here is CSVEDGGASSYNEQFF. Here the CDR3 DNA reads TGCAGCGTTGAAGATGGGGGCGCTAGCTCCTACAATGAGCAGTTCTTC.

CDR3 protein: CASGRDRDEKLFF. Here the CDR3 DNA reads TGCGCCAGCGGCCGGGACAGGGATGAAAAACTGTTTTTT. J is TRBJ1-4 and V is TRBV10-2; 9 positions agree with TRBD1. Trimming cost V 8 bases and J 6 bases; bases outside gene matches: 4. The CDR3 length is 13 residues. Germline V CDR1 and CDR2: WSHSY, SAAADI.

The chain is built from TRBV11-2 and TRBJ2-3; D call uncertain. CDR3 length: 14 amino acids. The V gene's germline CDR1 is SGHAT and CDR2 FQNNGV. The V and J ends lost 3 bases and 1 base respectively, with 8 bases between them. The chain's CDR3 is CASSFSTGTDTQYF. The CDR3 DNA follows: TGTGCCAGCAGCTTTTCTACCGGCACAGATACGCAGTATTTT.

The chain couples TRBV7-9 to TRBJ2-3; 7 bases are shared with TRBD1. This CDR3 is built from 15 residues. Germline loops: CDR1 SEHNR, CDR2 FQNEAQ (reference sequence). V shed 3 bases, J shed 4 bases, and the junction held 7 bases outside the gene matches. CDR3 in DNA: TGTGCCAGCAGCTTTGTGACAGGGCCCGCAGATACGCAGTATTTT. Its protein is CASSFVTGPADTQYF.

The V and J genes are TRBV12-5 and TRBJ1-5; TRBD1 might be the D (6 bases). CDR1 is LGHNT and CDR2 is FRNRAP in the germline V gene. The germline V and J ends were trimmed by 6 bases and 6 bases, with 15 bases remaining between them. There are 14 residues in the CDR3. CDR3 sequence reads: CASGRTDSSQPQHF. CDR3 in DNA: TGTGCTAGTGGCCGGACAGATAGTTCTCAGCCCCAGCATTTT.

This chain joins TRBV7-8 and TRBJ1-6, with D possibly being TRBD1 (6 bases). The CDR3 sequence is 14 residues long. With 5 bases removed from V and 10 bases from J, the gap between germline ends came to 15 bases. CDR1 is SGHVS and CDR2 is FQNEAQ in the germline V gene. The DNA for the CDR3 is TGTGCCAGCAGCGTAACACAGGGATCCTCACCCCTCCACTTT. Translating it yields CASSVTQGSSPLHF.

This rearrangement joins TRBV21-1 to TRBJ2-7; the table gives TRBD1 as D, unverified against the DNA. TRBV21-1 is annotated as a pseudogene. There are 14 residues in the CDR3. The CDR3 bases are TGTGCCAGCAGCACGCGGACAGCATCCTACGAGCAGTACTTC. Translation gives CASSTRTASYEQYF.

This CDR3 reads CASTGQIQETQYF. For the CDR3, the DNA is TGTGCCAGCACCGGACAGATCCAAGAGACCCAGTACTTC. The chain recombines TRBV6-5 with TRBJ2-5, with a possible D match to TRBD1 (6 bases). This CDR3 contains 13 residues. V lost 7 bases to trimming and J lost 1 base, with 10 bases between them. The germline V gene encodes CDR1 MNHEY and CDR2 SVGAGI.

V gene TRBV29-1 combines with J gene TRBJ1-2; no clear D. Per germline, CDR1 SQVTM and CDR2 ANQGSEA. The V end was cut by 3 bases, the J end by 5 bases, with 7 bases between. This CDR3 has 11 residues. The CDR3 DNA is TGCAGCGTTGAGGGCCGATATGGCTACACCTTC. Protein product: CSVEGRYGYTF.

V is TRBV2 and J is TRBJ2-1, with a tentative D call TRBD2 (6 bases). Germline loops: CDR1 SNHLY, CDR2 FYNNEI. The CDR3 has 15 amino acids. Trimming removed 9 bases at V and 0 bases at J, with 15 bases between. The CDR3 bases are TGTGCCAGGGGACTGGCGCCAAGCTCCTACAATGAGCAGTTCTTC. Translating it yields CARGLAPSSYNEQFF. Combining the CDR3 with reference TRBV2 and TRBJ2-1 gives the whole variable domain EPEVTQTPSHQVTQMGQEVILRCVPISNHLYFYWYRQILGQKVEFLVSFYNNEISEKSEIFDDQFSVERPDGSNFTLKIRSTKLEDSAMYFCARGLAPSSYNEQFFGPGTRLTVL.